Detailed here is one TCR beta chain. Mismatch with germline at one junction end may stem from a read error. The library came from three nested PCR rounds adapted from ARM-PCR protocols. From the multiplex PCR reads, TCRdb called clonotypes with MiXCR, one entry per CDR3 protein. The sample comprises about 90,000 distinct CDR3 sequences, more than 75% of which are singletons, and less than 25% rests with the top ten. The source of the sample is a study of tumor and adjacent non-tumor tissue in lung cancer. The CDR3 sequence is 14 residues long. RNA was extracted from bulk tissue without any cell sorting. Distant lung tissue was collected more than 3 cm away from the tumor edge.

The source material was distant non-tumor lung tissue. This sequence was found in a woman aged 50 to 60 with non-small cell lung cancer. This chain uses TRBV12-3 or TRBV12-4 with TRBJ2-7; 8 nucleotides match TRBD2. The CDR3 region has the DNA TGTGTAAGCACCCCGGGACTAGGGAACTACGAACAGTACTTC. It specifies CVSTPGLGNYEQYF.